Sequencing of this TCR beta chain was carried out in a study of PD-1 blockade in classical Hodgkin lymphoma. Method: immunoSEQ multiplex PCR; TCRdb's copy keeps in-frame clones and lacks some. There are around 4,400 clones in the sample; over 70% occur only once, and approximately 25% lies in the top ten. Relapse after autologous stem cell transplantation occurred in every patient, and brentuximab vedotin exposure varied. Thawed PBMCs were the source of CD8+ T cells, obtained through magnetic negative selection. Overall study results and limits: Baseline diversity was lower in partial responders and progressors than complete responders. By C4D1, diversity of CD4+ TCRs had risen significantly, whereas that of CD8+ TCRs had not.

Germline CDR1 KGHSH, CDR2 LQKENI. V was cut by 6 bases and J by 5 bases, with 8 bases left in between. The CDR3 covers 12 residues. This clone has only a few counts. Its target is not known. Sequenced material: CD8+ T cells from blood, taken at baseline. This clonotype was obtained from a human donor with classical Hodgkin lymphoma. V usage is TRBV18 and J usage is TRBJ2-1; D unresolved. CDR3 sequence: CASSTGDNEQFF. In DNA form, the CDR3 reads TGTGCCAGCTCGACTGGGGACAATGAGCAGTTCTTC.